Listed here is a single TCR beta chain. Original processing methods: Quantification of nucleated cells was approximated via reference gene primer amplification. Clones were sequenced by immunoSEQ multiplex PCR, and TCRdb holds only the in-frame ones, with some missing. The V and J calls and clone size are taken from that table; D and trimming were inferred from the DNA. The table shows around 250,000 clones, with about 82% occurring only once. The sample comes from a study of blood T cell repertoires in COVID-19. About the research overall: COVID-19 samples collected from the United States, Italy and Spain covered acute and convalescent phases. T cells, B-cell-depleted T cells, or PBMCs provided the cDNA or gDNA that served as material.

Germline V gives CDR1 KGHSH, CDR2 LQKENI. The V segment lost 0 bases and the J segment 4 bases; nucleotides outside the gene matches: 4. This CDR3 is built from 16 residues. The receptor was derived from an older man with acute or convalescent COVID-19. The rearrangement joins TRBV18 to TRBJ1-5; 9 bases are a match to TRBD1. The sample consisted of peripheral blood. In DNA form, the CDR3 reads TGTGCCAGCTCACCACCGGGACAGGGACCTAATCAGCCCCAGCATTTT. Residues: CASSPPGQGPNQPQHF.